These T cell receptor beta chains were read from a single sample in a study of shared clonotypes between healthy human individuals. Only in-frame clones appear in the TCRdb table, and some are missing; sequencing was by immunoSEQ multiplex PCR. This table holds some 2.1 million clones, approximately 94% found once. What was sequenced was naive CD8+ T cells sorted from blood. All receptors come from a man between 18 and 35 years old in good health. CDR3s include the opening cysteine and the closing phenylalanine or tryptophan. The order of the fields is D gene, J gene, clone size, V gene, CDR3 protein, CDR3 DNA. D genes are given only for firm matches. Size values are once, few and many counts, or a class for expanded clones, and some rows have none.

>NA|TRBJ1-1|few|TRBV6-1
CASSEIIGVSDEAFF
TGTGCCAGCAGTGAAATAATAGGGGTAAGCGATGAAGCTTTCTTT
>TRBD1|TRBJ2-6|NA|TRBV7-9
CASSFQPGTGLGGANVLTF
TGTGCCAGCAGCTTCCAGCCCGGGACAGGGCTCGGAGGGGCCAACGTCCTGACTTTC
>NA|TRBJ2-3|NA|TRBV4-3
CASSQEAVGSPDTQYF
TGCGCCAGCAGCCAAGAAGCGGTCGGGAGCCCAGATACGCAGTATTTT
>NA|TRBJ2-1|NA|TRBV1
CTRTPHSTNNEQFF
TGCACCAGAACCCCTCACTCCACTAACAATGAGCAGTTCTTC
>NA|TRBJ2-7|NA|TRBV4-2
CASSQGGAEQYF
TGTGCCAGCAGCCAAGGCGGGGCCGAGCAGTACTTC
>TRBD1|TRBJ2-6|NA|TRBV13
CASSPLGGGGANVLTF
TGTGCCAGCAGCCCCCTAGGGGGCGGTGGGGCCAACGTCCTGACTTTC
>TRBD1|TRBJ2-3|NA|TRBV27
CASSQQGPSTDTQYF
TGTGCCAGCAGCCAACAGGGGCCTTCCACAGATACGCAGTATTTT
>NA|TRBJ1-1|NA|TRBV6-6
CASTYPVGVNTEAFF
TGTGCCAGCACCTACCCCGTAGGGGTGAACACTGAAGCTTTCTTT
>NA|TRBJ2-7|NA|TRBV7-9
CASSHSSEQYF
TGTGCCAGCAGCCACTCTAGCGAGCAGTACTTC
>TRBD1|TRBJ2-7|NA|TRBV6-5
CASTVGQDFYEQYF
TGTGCCAGCACCGTAGGACAGGACTTCTACGAGCAGTACTTC
>NA|TRBJ2-2|NA|TRBV5-6
CASSLGLIYGQLNTGELFF
TGTGCCAGCAGCTTAGGATTGATATATGGGCAACTGAACACCGGGGAGCTGTTTTTT
>TRBD2|TRBJ2-2|once|TRBV7-3
CASSRLAGATGELFF
TGTGCCAGCAGTCGACTAGCGGGGGCGACCGGGGAGCTGTTTTTT
>NA|TRBJ2-3|NA|TRBV16
CASSHRGLRDTQYF
TGTGCCAGCAGCCACAGGGGCCTCCGGGATACGCAGTATTTT
>TRBD1|TRBJ2-7|NA|TRBV12-5
CASGSRDRGAPSSYEQYF
TGTGCTAGTGGTTCGCGGGACAGGGGCGCCCCGAGCTCCTACGAGCAGTACTTC
>NA|TRBJ2-7|NA|TRBV6-1
CAIVGGRVYSYEQYF
TGTGCCATCGTCGGCGGCCGGGTTTACTCCTACGAGCAGTACTTC
>NA|TRBJ2-3|once|TRBV19
CASSIDRAGDTQYF
TGTGCCAGTAGTATAGATCGGGCCGGGGATACGCAGTATTTT
>NA|TRBJ2-3|NA|TRBV7-6
CASSLGDGRSTDTQYF
TGTGCCAGCAGCTTAGGGGACGGGAGAAGCACAGATACGCAGTATTTT
>TRBD1|TRBJ1-6|NA|TRBV6-5
CASSYKTGDPPLHF
TGTGCCAGCAGTTACAAGACAGGGGATCCACCCCTCCACTTT
>TRBD1|TRBJ1-6|NA|TRBV6-1
CASSDLTGLNSPLHF
TGTGCCAGCAGTGATCTGACAGGGCTGAATTCACCCCTCCACTTT
>NA|TRBJ2-1|NA|TRBV2
CASSGRGLLNNEQFF
TGTGCCAGCAGTGGGCGGGGGCTCTTGAACAATGAGCAGTTCTTC
>NA|TRBJ1-5|NA|TRBV2
CASSDSYSNQPQHF
TGTGCCAGCAGTGACAGTTATAGCAATCAGCCCCAGCATTTT
>NA|TRBJ2-7|NA|TRBV4-1
CASSALRVSYEQYF
TGCGCCAGCAGCGCCCTTCGGGTTTCCTACGAGCAGTACTTC
>NA|TRBJ2-1|NA|TRBV6-5
CASRLSGLSYNEQFF
TGTGCCAGCAGACTTAGCGGCCTCTCCTACAATGAGCAGTTCTTC
>NA|TRBJ2-7|NA|TRBV6-7
CASTHPGTQDWYEQYF
TGTGCCAGCACCCACCCTGGGACCCAAGACTGGTACGAGCAGTACTTC
>NA|TRBJ2-7|NA|TRBV4-3
CASSQEAWGEQYF
TGCGCCAGCAGCCAAGAGGCCTGGGGCGAGCAGTACTTC
>TRBD2|TRBJ2-1|once|TRBV6-5
CASNPAGNNEQFF
TGTGCCAGCAATCCAGCGGGAAATAATGAGCAGTTCTTC
>NA|TRBJ2-3|NA|TRBV2
CALSGDPDTQYF
TGTGCGCTATCCGGGGACCCAGATACGCAGTATTTT
>NA|TRBJ1-6|NA|TRBV7-6
CASSLAGGSSYNSPLHF
TGTGCCAGCAGCTTAGCGGGGGGGAGCTCCTATAATTCACCCCTCCACTTT
>NA|TRBJ1-1|NA|TRBV18
CASSPLEGRTEAFF
TGTGCCAGCTCACCACTTGAGGGGCGAACTGAAGCTTTCTTT
>NA|TRBJ1-5|NA|TRBV2
CASSERMFVTGNQPQHF
TGTGCCAGCAGTGAACGTATGTTCGTGACTGGCAATCAGCCCCAGCATTTT
>NA|TRBJ1-5|NA|TRBV25-1
CASSEGESQPQHF
TGTGCCAGCAGTGAAGGGGAAAGTCAGCCCCAGCATTTT
>NA|TRBJ2-2|NA|TRBV27
CASSFSRTGELFF
TGTGCCAGCAGTTTCTCTAGGACCGGGGAGCTGTTTTTT
>TRBD2|TRBJ2-1|NA|TRBV7-9
CASSPGLAALRDEQFF
TGTGCCAGCAGTCCCGGACTAGCGGCCTTAAGGGATGAGCAGTTCTTC
>TRBD1|TRBJ2-2|NA|TRBV28
CASSFWTGGVELFF
TGTGCCAGCAGTTTTTGGACAGGGGGTGTGGAGCTGTTTTTT
>TRBD2|TRBJ2-3|NA|TRBV2
CASRLLAGVTDTQYF
TGTGCCAGCAGGCTACTAGCGGGGGTCACAGATACGCAGTATTTT
>NA|TRBJ2-2|NA|TRBV2
CASSVGPNTGELFF
TGTGCCAGCAGTGTGGGACCAAACACCGGGGAGCTGTTTTTT
>NA|TRBJ1-5|NA|TRBV28
CASSLLQGHSGQGGFSNQPQHF
TGTGCCAGCAGTTTATTACAAGGCCACTCCGGGCAGGGAGGATTTAGCAATCAGCCCCAGCATTTT
>NA|TRBJ2-1|once|TRBV11-2
CASSLGNNEQFF
TGTGCCAGCAGCTTAGGCAACAATGAGCAGTTCTTC
>TRBD1|TRBJ2-7|NA|TRBV7-9
CASTNLRQGYEQYF
TGTGCCAGCACCAATTTGAGACAGGGTTACGAGCAGTACTTC
>NA|TRBJ2-1|NA|TRBV5-1
CASSLGLTSEDNEQFF
TGCGCCAGCAGCTTGGGACTGACCTCCGAGGACAATGAGCAGTTCTTC
>TRBD1|TRBJ2-3|NA|TRBV7-9
CATTDRGADTQYF
TGTGCCACCACCGACAGGGGGGCAGATACGCAGTATTTT
>TRBD1|TRBJ1-1|NA|TRBV30
CAWNEGQGNTEAFF
TGTGCCTGGAACGAAGGACAGGGGAACACTGAAGCTTTCTTT
>TRBD1|TRBJ2-7|NA|TRBV5-1
CASSLTGGDEQYF
TGCGCCAGCAGCTTGACAGGGGGCGACGAGCAGTACTTC
>NA|TRBJ2-2|NA|TRBV30
CAWSVSGNTGELFF
TGTGCCTGGAGTGTCAGCGGTAACACCGGGGAGCTGTTTTTT
>NA|TRBJ1-3|NA|TRBV5-1
CASDPTRHSGNTIYF
TGCGCCAGCGATCCGACACGACACTCTGGAAACACCATATATTTT
>TRBD1|TRBJ2-3|NA|TRBV29-1
CSAPTQGVATWTQYF
TGCAGCGCACCCACTCAGGGGGTGGCTACCTGGACGCAGTATTTT
>TRBD2|TRBJ2-2|NA|TRBV10-2
CASSESTSGESGELFF
TGCGCCAGCAGTGAGTCGACTAGCGGGGAGTCCGGGGAGCTGTTTTTT
>NA|TRBJ2-1|once|TRBV11-3
CASSSAPYNEQFF
TGTGCCAGCAGCAGCGCTCCCTACAATGAGCAGTTCTTC
>NA|TRBJ1-1|once|TRBV7-3
CASSPSGGTHTEAFF
TGTGCCAGCAGCCCATCCGGGGGGACCCACACTGAAGCTTTCTTT
>NA|TRBJ1-2|NA|TRBV10-2
CATTDAGGSYYGYTF
TGCGCCACAACCGACGCGGGGGGATCCTACTATGGCTACACCTTC
>NA|TRBJ1-5|once|TRBV30
CAWSDSLNQPQHF
TGTGCCTGGAGTGACAGCCTCAATCAGCCCCAGCATTTT